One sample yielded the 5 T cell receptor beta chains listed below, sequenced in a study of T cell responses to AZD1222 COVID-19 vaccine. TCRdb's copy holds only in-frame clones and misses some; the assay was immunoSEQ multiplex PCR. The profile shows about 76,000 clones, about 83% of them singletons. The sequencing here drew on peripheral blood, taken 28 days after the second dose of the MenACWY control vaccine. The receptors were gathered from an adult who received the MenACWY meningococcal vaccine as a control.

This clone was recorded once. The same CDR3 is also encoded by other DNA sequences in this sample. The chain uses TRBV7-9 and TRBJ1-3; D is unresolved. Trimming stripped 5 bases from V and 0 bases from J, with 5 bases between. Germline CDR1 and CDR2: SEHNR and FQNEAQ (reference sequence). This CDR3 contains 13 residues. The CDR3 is CASSPSSGNTIYF. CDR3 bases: TGTGCCAGCAGCCCCTCCTCTGGAAACACCATATATTTT.

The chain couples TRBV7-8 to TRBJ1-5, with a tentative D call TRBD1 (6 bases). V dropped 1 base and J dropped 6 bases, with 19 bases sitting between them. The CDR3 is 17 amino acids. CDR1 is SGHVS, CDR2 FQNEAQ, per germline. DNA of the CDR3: TGTGCCAGCAGCTTAGGGGGGGGGCCGGCACAGGGTCAGCCCCAGCATTTT. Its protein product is CASSLGGGPAQGQPQHF.

The CDR3 DNA reads as TGTGCCACCAGCAGGACAGGTTCCACAGATACGCAGTATTTT. Residues: CATSRTGSTDTQYF. The chain uses TRBV15 and TRBJ2-3, with D maybe TRBD1 (6 bases). CDR1 and CDR2 (germline): LNHNV, YYDKDF (reference sequence). This CDR3 contains 14 residues. V was shortened by 3 bases and J by 2 bases, with 9 bases between the two germline ends.

The CDR3 spells CASSHPGTNYGYTF. The CDR3 region has the DNA TGTGCCAGCAGCCATCCCGGGACAAACTATGGCTACACCTTC. The rearrangement uses TRBV2 and TRBJ1-2; D is perhaps TRBD1 (6 bases). Germline CDR1 and CDR2: SNHLY and FYNNEI. This CDR3 region has 14 residues. V lost 6 bases and J 2 bases, leaving 13 bases between the germline ends.

CDR3 amino acids: CASKGGGRQNNEQFF. DNA for the CDR3: TGTGCCAGCAAAGGGGGGGGGCGCCAGAACAATGAGCAGTTCTTC. The chain combines TRBV6-5 with TRBJ2-1; tentatively, D is TRBD2 (7 bases). The V end lost 7 bases, the J end lost 5 bases, and 18 bases lay between the germline ends. Germline V gene lookup returns CDR1 MNHEY and CDR2 SVGAGI. The CDR3 consists of 15 residues.